This is a list of T cell receptor beta chains from one sample in a study of T cell repertoires in cytomegalovirus infection. The antigens of these receptors remain unknown. Each CDR3 protein is one row after TCRdb ran MiXCR on the reads. The sample gives 600,000 to 700,000 distinct CDR3 sequences, 30% to 40% of which show up once; around a sixth is in the top ten. This specimen was cultured PBMCs, taken from culture after CMV antigen stimulation. The receptors stem from a human donor in good health (CMV status not recorded). Some clones in this sample may be carry-over from other donors' samples. CDR3s include the opening cysteine and the closing phenylalanine or tryptophan. Each record gives: V gene, clone size, J gene, D gene, CDR3 protein, CDR3 DNA. D genes are given only for firm matches. Size is stated for part of the rows, as once, few or many counts, or as a class when the clone is expanded.

TRBV20-1	-	TRBJ1-2	-	CSMLEDRRFDGYTF	TGCAGTATGCTAGAAGATCGACGATTCGATGGCTACACCTTC
TRBV7-9	few	TRBJ2-1	TRBD2	CASSLVGTSGSTNEQFF	TGTGCCAGCAGCTTAGTAGGGACTAGCGGGAGCACGAATGAGCAGTTCTTC
TRBV7-6	-	TRBJ2-1	-	CASSSRVHNEQFF	TGTGCCAGCAGCTCCCGGGTTCACAATGAGCAGTTCTTC
TRBV7-2	-	TRBJ2-3	-	CASSFSDNPPGTQYF	TGTGCCAGCAGCTTCTCGGACAACCCCCCTGGTACGCAGTATTTT
TRBV7-2	-	TRBJ2-7	-	CASSPDPDWTYEQYF	TGTGCCAGCAGCCCTGACCCGGACTGGACCTACGAGCAGTACTTC
TRBV4-1	few	TRBJ2-7	TRBD1	CASSHGRTGIYEQYF	TGCGCCAGCAGCCACGGAAGGACAGGGATCTACGAGCAGTACTTC
TRBV2	-	TRBJ1-2	-	CASTRMGVGGYTF	TGTGCCAGCACTCGGATGGGGGTAGGTGGCTACACCTTC
TRBV7-9	-	TRBJ2-7	TRBD1	CASSTDRPYEQYF	TGTGCCAGCAGTACGGACAGGCCCTACGAGCAGTACTTC
TRBV30	few	TRBJ2-1	TRBD2	CAWRLAGGSFSYNEQFF	TGTGCCTGGAGACTAGCGGGAGGATCTTTCTCCTACAATGAGCAGTTCTTC
TRBV19	few	TRBJ1-5	-	CASSPASWQTRSNQPQHF	TGTGCCAGTAGTCCAGCAAGTTGGCAGACGAGGAGCAATCAGCCCCAGCATTTT
TRBV29-1	-	TRBJ2-7	TRBD1	CSGGGGKYEQYF	TGCAGCGGAGGGGGCGGAAAGTACGAGCAGTACTTC
TRBV20-1	-	TRBJ2-3	TRBD2	CSAGGTRGVPDTQYF	TGCAGTGCTGGCGGGACTAGGGGGGTGCCAGATACGCAGTATTTT
TRBV29-1	few	TRBJ2-7	-	CSVEGGGTYEQYF	TGCAGCGTTGAAGGTGGGGGAACCTACGAGCAGTACTTC
TRBV4-1	-	TRBJ1-5	-	CASSQDRDGQPQHF	TGCGCCAGCAGCCAAGACCGGGACGGACAGCCCCAGCATTTT
TRBV7-9	few	TRBJ2-7	TRBD1	CASSLPGQGEHEQYF	TGTGCCAGCAGCTTACCGGGACAGGGGGAGCACGAGCAGTACTTC
TRBV3-1	once	TRBJ1-4	-	CASSHSGEKLFF	TGTGCCAGCAGCCATTCAGGTGAAAAACTGTTTTTT
TRBV7-2	-	TRBJ2-1	-	CASSSSTQGIRGHEQFF	TGTGCCAGCAGCTCCTCCACACAGGGCATCCGGGGGCATGAGCAGTTCTTC
TRBV7-2	many	TRBJ2-5	-	CASSRSRGTQYF	TGTGCCAGCAGCCGTTCCCGGGGGACCCAGTACTTC
TRBV7-2	-	TRBJ2-1	TRBD1	CASSLGWGQGMYFF	TGTGCCAGCAGCTTGGGATGGGGACAGGGTATGTACTTCTTC
TRBV7-2	few	TRBJ2-4	TRBD2	CASSLGALAGGPNPAKNIQYF	TGTGCCAGCAGCTTAGGGGCACTAGCGGGAGGTCCCAACCCAGCCAAAAACATTCAGTACTTC
TRBV20-1	-	TRBJ2-7	TRBD2	CSAHGGGIYEQYF	TGCAGTGCTCACGGGGGGGGGATATACGAGCAGTACTTC
TRBV7-2	many	TRBJ1-1	-	CASSLGTANTEAFF	TGTGCCAGCAGCTTAGGGACAGCGAACACTGAAGCTTTCTTT
TRBV7-8	few	TRBJ2-5	TRBD2	CASSPGTSGTGETQYF	TGTGCCAGCAGCCCAGGGACTAGCGGGACCGGGGAGACCCAGTACTTC
TRBV20-1	few	TRBJ2-5	-	CSAKRGETQYF	TGCAGTGCCAAACGTGGAGAGACCCAGTACTTC
TRBV27	many	TRBJ2-3	TRBD1	CASSLGQGADTQYF	TGTGCCAGCAGCTTGGGACAGGGGGCAGATACGCAGTATTTT
TRBV18	-	TRBJ2-1	-	CASSPPGIVTINEQFF	TGTGCCAGCTCACCACCGGGAATAGTAACGATCAATGAGCAGTTCTTC
TRBV7-2	many	TRBJ1-1	TRBD1	CASSVAGTGGTEAFF	TGTGCCAGCAGCGTAGCCGGGACAGGGGGCACTGAAGCTTTCTTT
TRBV4-3	-	TRBJ2-2	TRBD2	CASSPGGRAFNPGELFF	TGCGCCAGCAGCCCAGGCGGGAGGGCCTTCAATCCCGGGGAGCTGTTTTTT
TRBV5-1	few	TRBJ2-7	TRBD2	CASSVTSGSPEQYF	TGCGCCAGCAGCGTGACTAGCGGGAGCCCCGAGCAGTACTTC
TRBV7-2	many	TRBJ2-5	TRBD2	CASSLAGGKETQYF	TGTGCCAGCAGCTTAGCGGGAGGGAAAGAGACCCAGTACTTC
TRBV7-2	many	TRBJ2-3	-	CASSSGTMQYF	TGTGCCAGCAGCTCCGGGACGATGCAGTATTTT
TRBV6-8	-	TRBJ1-2	-	CASSYLSNRDGYTF	TGTGCCAGCAGTTACCTATCCAACAGGGATGGCTACACCTTC
TRBV7-2	many	TRBJ2-1	-	CASSLGGLPNNEQFF	TGTGCCAGCAGCTTAGGGGGACTCCCCAACAATGAGCAGTTCTTC
TRBV20-1	-	TRBJ2-7	TRBD2	CSASSAGANYEQYF	TGCAGTGCTTCCTCAGCGGGGGCCAACTACGAGCAGTACTTC
TRBV7-2	few	TRBJ1-2	-	CASSLVLGVEGDGYTF	TGTGCCAGCAGCTTAGTTCTGGGGGTGGAAGGAGATGGCTACACCTTC
TRBV7-9	-	TRBJ2-1	-	CASTHGQYNEQFF	TGTGCCAGCACCCACGGACAGTACAATGAGCAGTTCTTC
TRBV4-1	-	TRBJ2-5	-	CASSRVVGVETQYF	TGCGCCAGCAGCCGCGTCGTCGGGGTGGAGACCCAGTACTTC
TRBV20-1	-	TRBJ2-1	TRBD2	CSARSLEPGLAVNEQFF	TGCAGTGCTAGATCGCTGGAGCCGGGACTAGCTGTGAATGAGCAGTTCTTC
TRBV7-2	few	TRBJ2-1	TRBD2	CASSLVGGSEQFF	TGTGCCAGCAGCTTGGTGGGGGGGTCTGAGCAGTTCTTC
TRBV20-1	once	TRBJ2-5	-	CSARDYNRAKTQYF	TGCAGTGCTAGAGATTATAACAGGGCCAAGACCCAGTACTTC
TRBV20-1	-	TRBJ2-1	-	CSASRDGPYNEQFF	TGCAGTGCTAGTAGGGACGGACCCTACAATGAGCAGTTCTTC
TRBV2	-	TRBJ2-7	-	CASSVGSATYEQYF	TGTGCCAGCAGTGTGGGTAGCGCGACCTACGAGCAGTACTTC
TRBV11-2	-	TRBJ2-1	-	CASSLVGSGVFSGEQFF	TGTGCCAGCAGCTTAGTGGGTTCAGGGGTTTTTTCGGGTGAGCAGTTCTTC
TRBV29-1	-	TRBJ2-5	-	CSVSFQETQYF	TGCAGCGTGTCCTTCCAAGAGACCCAGTACTTC
TRBV7-9	few	TRBJ1-1	-	CASSWSGTIGFF	TGTGCCAGCAGCTGGTCAGGGACGATAGGTTTCTTT
TRBV7-2	-	TRBJ1-6	-	CASSLFYRAPNSPLHF	TGTGCCAGCAGCTTATTTTACAGGGCCCCTAATTCACCCCTCCACTTT
TRBV28	few	TRBJ2-5	TRBD2	CASSTPGGVETQYF	TGTGCCAGCAGCACACCCGGGGGGGTAGAGACCCAGTACTTC
TRBV19	many	TRBJ1-4	TRBD1	CASSTPRGGLNEKLFF	TGTGCCAGTAGTACCCCCAGGGGGGGGCTGAATGAAAAACTGTTTTTT
TRBV12-3/TRBV12-4	-	TRBJ2-4	-	CASSQPAGLAKNIQYF	TGTGCCAGCAGCCAACCCGCGGGACTAGCCAAAAACATTCAGTACTTC
TRBV11-2	few	TRBJ2-7	-	CASSLAPGAYEQYF	TGTGCCAGCAGCTTAGCACCGGGAGCCTACGAGCAGTACTTC
TRBV29-1	few	TRBJ2-7	TRBD2	CSVVQASGGYEQYF	TGCAGCGTTGTTCAGGCTAGCGGAGGATACGAGCAGTACTTC
TRBV7-2	-	TRBJ2-1	-	CASSLVSSGYNEQFF	TGTGCCAGCAGCTTAGTTAGTAGCGGTTACAATGAGCAGTTCTTC
TRBV7-6	-	TRBJ1-6	-	CASSFDYSPLHF	TGTGCCAGCAGCTTTGATTACTCACCCCTCCACTTT
TRBV7-2	few	TRBJ2-7	-	CASSLGGVIREQYF	TGTGCCAGCAGCTTAGGCGGTGTAATTCGCGAGCAGTACTTC